This T cell receptor beta chain was documented in a study of early T cells in non-severe SARS-CoV-2 infection. Germline CDR1 and CDR2: SGHVS and FQNEAQ. CDR3 length: 16 residues. Deletions cut 5 bases from V and 7 bases from J, with 24 bases between. TCRdb reprocessed the 5' RACE reads via MiXCR and lists one record per CDR3 protein. The table shows roughly 54,000 distinct CDR3 sequences, with 7.7% occurring only once. The V call is TRBV7-8, the J call TRBJ2-7, with a weak D call TRBD2 (6 bases). The clonotype comes from an adult who was a healthcare worker with PCR-confirmed SARS-CoV-2 infection or an uninfected control (not recorded which). The sample was whole blood, taken at baseline. In DNA, the CDR3 is TGTGCCAGCAGCCCGGCCGCCGGGACTGTCCCTCGGGAGCAGTACTTC. The encoded protein is CASSPAAGTVPREQYF. The full variable domain, rest sourced from reference TRBV7-8 and TRBJ2-7, is GAGVSQSPRYKVAKRGQDVALRCDPISGHVSLFWYQQALGQGPEFLTYFQNEAQLDKSGLPSDRFFAERPEGSVSTLKIQRTQQEDSAVYLCASSPAAGTVPREQYFGPGTRLTVT.